This TCR beta chain was captured in a study of blood T cells in healthy people across ages (dated by TCRdb to about 2015). Notes on the research overall: In model experiments, template switching captured about one uniquely barcoded TCR beta cDNA molecule for every two T cells. The study analyzed two additional independent replicas of 1 million unique cDNA reads from the same blood draw for two donors, one aged 18 to 29 and one aged 80 or older. Age-related changes in TCR beta repertoire diversity were measured in the study by deep sequencing normalized with unique cDNA molecular identifiers. The donors were divided into four age groups: young (average around 16 years), middle-aged (approximately 41), aged (roughly 66) and long-lived (roughly 82). General study outcomes and caveats: There was a strong correlation between observed TCR beta diversity and the percentage of naive T cells measured by flow cytometry. Bulk unsorted PBMC profiling prevented conclusive comparison of naive and antigen-experienced compartments. Total diversity estimates from one million sequenced T cells were considered lower bounds and underestimates. Observed TCR beta diversity per million T cells fell roughly linearly with age, and a significant reduction was already apparent by age approximately 41. Because donor CMV infection status was unknown, age-related changes in expanded clonotypes were potentially confounded. Compared with the aged group, more naive CD4+ T cells, fewer expanded clones and increased TCR diversity were shown by the long-lived group, suggesting age selection.

From cysteine to phenylalanine, the CDR3 is 17 amino acids long. Only the CDR3 part of the read is kept: 51 bases, read in frame from the first base. V is reduced by 0 bases and J by 4 bases, leaving a spacing of 16 bases between them. CDR1 MGHRA and CDR2 YSYEKL were looked up in the germline V gene. The receptor library was made with 5' RACE. This sample was sequenced with an Illumina HiSeq 2500. A second PCR of about 7 to 12 cycles was run with a J-beta primer mix and a sample-barcoded 5' primer. A unique molecular identifier was introduced onto each TCR beta cDNA molecule by a template-switch 5' adaptor carrying 12 random nucleotides. Each sample yielded at least 3 million CDR3-containing paired-end reads. First-strand cDNA synthesis was performed from all RNA using the Mint cDNA synthesis kit, with priming by a TRBC-specific oligonucleotide. All cDNA was treated with uracil-DNA glycosylase and then went through a first 18-cycle PCR with the universal primers M1SS and BC2_uni_R. Per the source publication's procedure: For normalization, 1 million high-quality reads, each with a distinct molecular identifier, were randomly selected from each sample. Instead of being binned into consensus sequences, reads that shared molecular identifiers were thrown out. MiTCR, with a Q25 quality threshold and the strictest error-elimination algorithm, was used for CDR3 identification, clonotype clustering and error correction. A nonparametric unseen species model with Euler transformation was used to estimate lower-bound total TCR beta diversity. TCRdb applied fastp at Q25 and MiXCR to the public reads, then kept only in-frame beta chains. Rows merge per CDR3 protein into single entries with the most common DNA and genes. The V and J calls were determined by TCRdb, not by the authors. The sample records about 780,000 distinct CDR3 sequences, more than 25% of which are singletons. Around 2.9% of the sample belongs to the ten largest clones.

The donors were roughly 39 Caucasian individuals from Russia, aged roughly 6 to 90 years, who were systemically healthy. Each donor gave ten milliliters of peripheral blood, collected into EDTA-treated Vacutainer tubes. Ficoll-Paque density-gradient centrifugation was used to isolate PBMCs, with at least 7 million obtained per sample. Trizol reagent was used to extract total RNA from PBMCs, with at least 5 micrograms per sample. For every donor, flow cytometry on a PBMC aliquot measured the percentage of naive CD45RAhigh/CD27high T cells. This clonotype was seen more than once but under ten times. Its recognized antigen is unknown. Base qualities are not recorded, but no much larger clone differs from it by a single base. These records were also assigned to another study, of T cells of mothers and their children. That second publication adds: Donors were nine systemically healthy Caucasian individuals: three mothers and their six children. cDNA synthesis consumed the entire amount of extracted RNA, loaded at around 1.5 ug RNA in each 15 ul reaction. In the second PCR, sample barcodes and 2-4 random nucleotides were introduced via the M1S primer. More than 8.5 million TCR beta CDR3 reads were obtained from each mother, and millions of reads were obtained from each child. TCR recombination output is similarly shaped by thymic selection in related and unrelated pairs, with a minor effect exerted by inherited differences. Normalized repertoire overlap was always slightly but never significantly higher in related than unrelated mother-child pairs. No persistent microchimeric T cell clones were detected, at a sensitivity of around 97 clones per million clonotypes. The study used deep NGS to compare TCR beta repertoires of mothers and children, seeking features distinguishing related mother-child pairs from unrelated individuals. Mothers averaged roughly 40 +/- 4 years of age and children averaged around 10 +/- 4 years. After adapter ligation with NEBNext reagents, the libraries were sequenced on Illumina HiSeq 2000 with 100+100 nt paired-end reads. To prevent cross-contamination, the mother and child libraries were prepared one month apart and sequenced in separate runs. For each donor, between roughly 450,000 and 2,100,000 distinct TCR beta clonotypes were identified. Naive TCR beta clonotypes were estimated from low-frequency clonotypes matched to each donor's FACS-determined naive share, without sorting.

This sequence was found in a boy between 5 and 17 years old in good health. The specimen sequenced was blood. The chain is encoded by TRBV4-1 joined to TRBJ1-5; confidence is insufficient to name the D gene. The nucleotide sequence is given as TGCGCCAGCAGCCAAGAGAAGAACATGGTGGGGAATCAGCCCCAGCATTTT. This gives the protein CASSQEKNMVGNQPQHF.